Described below is a single TCR beta chain sequence and its context. No antigen is known for it. This specimen belongs to a study of shared clonotypes between healthy human individuals. Study information: Donors were a couple of women and a few men aged 18 to 49. Each donor contributed plates that comprised three CD4 naive, three CD4 memory, two CD8 naive and one CD8 memory.

The naive CD8 fraction comprised CD45RO-negative cells positively selected for CCR7 and excluded terminally differentiated effector memory CD45RA+ cells. The deep-level immunoSEQ assay was used. Method: immunoSEQ multiplex PCR; TCRdb's copy keeps in-frame clones and lacks some. Among over 2,000,000 clones listed, over 85% were seen once. Points from the study as a whole: Sorted-subset sequencing was shown by rarefaction to be incomplete despite large depth.

The V and J ends lost 4 bases and 7 bases respectively, with 13 bases between them. CDR1 is SEHNR and CDR2 is FQNEAQ in the germline V gene (reference sequence). The CDR3 is made up of 13 amino acids. The chain joins TRBV7-9 to TRBJ1-2; D remains unclear. The sequenced sample was naive CD8+ T cells from PBMCs. The receptor was isolated from a man aged 18 to 35 in good health. Some clones in this sample may be carry-over from other donors' samples. In nucleotides, the CDR3 is TGTGCCAGCAGCTCAGACCCTGGGCTTGGCTACACCTTC. Its protein product is CASSSDPGLGYTF. The complete variable domain, with remaining parts taken from reference TRBV7-9 and TRBJ1-2, reads DTGVSQNPRHKITKRGQNVTFRCDPISEHNRLYWYRQTLGQGPEFLTYFQNEAQLEKSRLLSDRFSAERPKGSFSTLEIQRTEQGDSAMYLCASSSDPGLGYTFGSGTRLTVV.